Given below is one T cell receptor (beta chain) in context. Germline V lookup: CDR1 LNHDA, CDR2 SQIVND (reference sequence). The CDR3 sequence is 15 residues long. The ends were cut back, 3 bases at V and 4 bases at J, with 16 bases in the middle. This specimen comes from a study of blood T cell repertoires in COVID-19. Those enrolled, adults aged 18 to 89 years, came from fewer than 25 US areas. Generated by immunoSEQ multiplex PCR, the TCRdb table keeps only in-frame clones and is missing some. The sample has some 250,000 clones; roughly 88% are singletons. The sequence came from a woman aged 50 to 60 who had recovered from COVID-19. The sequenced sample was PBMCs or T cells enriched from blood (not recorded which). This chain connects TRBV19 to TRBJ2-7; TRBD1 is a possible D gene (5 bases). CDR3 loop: CASSMVWQGFYEQYF. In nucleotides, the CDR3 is TGTGCCAGTAGTATGGTCTGGCAGGGTTTTTACGAGCAGTACTTC.